This T cell receptor beta chain was recorded in a study of CD8+ T cells in alopecia areata. Germline V gives CDR1 LGHNT, CDR2 FRNRAP. The CDR3 runs to 16 residues. V lost 0 bases, J lost 2 bases, and 12 bases lay in between. RNA was isolated and reverse transcribed to cDNA, the sequencing template. The repertoire was sequenced with immunoSEQ multiplex PCR; TCRdb's copy has only in-frame clones and lacks some. The sample holds about 100,000 clones, 45% to 70% seen once. Cell sorting was applied to PBMCs, and CD4+ and CD8+ T cells were collected. This chain uses TRBV12-5 with TRBJ2-3, with a tentative D call TRBD1 (5 bases). Sequenced material: CD8+ T cells sorted from blood. This clonotype was sampled from a human donor in good health. This CDR3 is CASGLVNGHYTDTQYF. Written as DNA, the CDR3 is TGTGCTAGTGGTTTGGTAAACGGACATTACACAGATACGCAGTATTTT.